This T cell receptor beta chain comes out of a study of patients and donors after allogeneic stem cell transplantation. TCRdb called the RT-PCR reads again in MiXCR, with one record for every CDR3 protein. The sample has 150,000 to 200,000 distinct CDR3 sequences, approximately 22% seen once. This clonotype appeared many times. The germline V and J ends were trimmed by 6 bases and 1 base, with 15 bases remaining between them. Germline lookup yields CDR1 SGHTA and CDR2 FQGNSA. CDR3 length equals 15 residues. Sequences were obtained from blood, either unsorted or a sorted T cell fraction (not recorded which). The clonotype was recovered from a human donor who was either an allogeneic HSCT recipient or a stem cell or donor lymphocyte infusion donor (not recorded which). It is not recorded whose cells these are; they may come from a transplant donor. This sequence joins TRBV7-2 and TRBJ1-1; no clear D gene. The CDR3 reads CASRFNGDPNTEAFF. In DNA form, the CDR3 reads TGTGCCAGCAGATTCAACGGGGATCCGAACACTGAAGCTTTCTTT.